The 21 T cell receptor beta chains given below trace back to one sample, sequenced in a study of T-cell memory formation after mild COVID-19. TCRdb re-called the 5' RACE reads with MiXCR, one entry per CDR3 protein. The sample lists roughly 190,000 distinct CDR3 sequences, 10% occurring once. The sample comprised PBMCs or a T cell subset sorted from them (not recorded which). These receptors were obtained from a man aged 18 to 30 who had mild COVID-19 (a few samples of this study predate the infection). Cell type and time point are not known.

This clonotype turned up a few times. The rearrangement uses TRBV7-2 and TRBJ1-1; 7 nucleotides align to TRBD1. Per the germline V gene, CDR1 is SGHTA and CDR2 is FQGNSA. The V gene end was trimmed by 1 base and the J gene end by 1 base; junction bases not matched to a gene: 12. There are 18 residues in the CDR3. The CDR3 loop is CASSLVATGRVGNTEAFF. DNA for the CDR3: TGTGCCAGCAGCTTAGTGGCGACAGGGCGTGTGGGGAACACTGAAGCTTTCTTT.

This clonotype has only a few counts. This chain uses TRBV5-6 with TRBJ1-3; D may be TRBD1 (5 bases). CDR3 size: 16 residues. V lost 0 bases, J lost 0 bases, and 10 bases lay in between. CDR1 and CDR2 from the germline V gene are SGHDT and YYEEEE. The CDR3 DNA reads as TGTGCCAGCAGCTTGGCCCCAGGGAGCTCTGGAAACACCATATATTTT. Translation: CASSLAPGSSGNTIYF.

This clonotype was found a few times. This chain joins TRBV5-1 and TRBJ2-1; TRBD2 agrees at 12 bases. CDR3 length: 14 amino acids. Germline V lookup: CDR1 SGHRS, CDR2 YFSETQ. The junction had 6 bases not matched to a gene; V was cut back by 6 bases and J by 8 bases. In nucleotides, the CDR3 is TGCGCCAGCACTAGCGGGGGGGCCTTCCATGAGCAGTTCTTC. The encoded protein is CASTSGGAFHEQFF. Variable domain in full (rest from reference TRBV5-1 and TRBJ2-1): KAGVTQTPRYLIKTRGQQVTLSCSPISGHRSVSWYQQTPGQGLQFLFEYFSETQRNKGNFPGRFSGRQFSNSRSEMNVSTLELGDSALYLCASTSGGAFHEQFFGPGTRLTVL.

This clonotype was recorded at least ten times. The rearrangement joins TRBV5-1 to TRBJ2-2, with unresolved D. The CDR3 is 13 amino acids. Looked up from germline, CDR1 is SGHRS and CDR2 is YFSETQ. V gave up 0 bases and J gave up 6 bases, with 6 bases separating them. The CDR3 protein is CASSLDTPGELFF. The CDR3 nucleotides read TGCGCCAGCAGCTTGGATACCCCCGGGGAGCTGTTTTTT. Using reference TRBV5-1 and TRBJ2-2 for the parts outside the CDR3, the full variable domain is KAGVTQTPRYLIKTRGQQVTLSCSPISGHRSVSWYQQTPGQGLQFLFEYFSETQRNKGNFPGRFSGRQFSNSRSEMNVSTLELGDSALYLCASSLDTPGELFFGEGSRLTVL.

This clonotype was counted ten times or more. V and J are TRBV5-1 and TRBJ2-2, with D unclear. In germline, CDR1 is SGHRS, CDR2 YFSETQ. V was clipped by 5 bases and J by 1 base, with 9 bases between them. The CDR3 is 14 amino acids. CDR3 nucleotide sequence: TGCGCCAGCAGAAAAGAGATGAACACCGGGGAGCTGTTTTTT. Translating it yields CASRKEMNTGELFF.

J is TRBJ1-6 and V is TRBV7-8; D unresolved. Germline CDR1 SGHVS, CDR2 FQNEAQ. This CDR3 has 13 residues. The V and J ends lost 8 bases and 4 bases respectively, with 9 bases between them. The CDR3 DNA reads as TGTGCCAGCGGGTTTACTTATAATTCACCCCTCCACTTT. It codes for CASGFTYNSPLHF. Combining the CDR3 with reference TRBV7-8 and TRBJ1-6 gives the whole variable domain GAGVSQSPRYKVAKRGQDVALRCDPISGHVSLFWYQQALGQGPEFLTYFQNEAQLDKSGLPSDRFFAERPEGSVSTLKIQRTQQEDSAVYLCASGFTYNSPLHFGNGTRLTVT.

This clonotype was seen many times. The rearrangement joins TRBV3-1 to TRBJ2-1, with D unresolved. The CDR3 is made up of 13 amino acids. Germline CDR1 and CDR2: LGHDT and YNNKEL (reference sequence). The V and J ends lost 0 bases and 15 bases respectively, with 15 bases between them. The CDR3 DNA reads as TGTGCCAGCAGCCAAGACCGTTTGGGCTCTCTGTTCTTC. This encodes CASSQDRLGSLFF.

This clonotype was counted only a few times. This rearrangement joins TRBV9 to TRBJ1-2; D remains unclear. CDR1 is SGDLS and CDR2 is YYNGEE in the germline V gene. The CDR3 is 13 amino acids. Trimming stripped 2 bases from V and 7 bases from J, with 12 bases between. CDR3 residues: CASSVRDRSGYTF. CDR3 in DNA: TGTGCCAGCAGCGTGAGGGATCGAAGTGGCTACACCTTC.

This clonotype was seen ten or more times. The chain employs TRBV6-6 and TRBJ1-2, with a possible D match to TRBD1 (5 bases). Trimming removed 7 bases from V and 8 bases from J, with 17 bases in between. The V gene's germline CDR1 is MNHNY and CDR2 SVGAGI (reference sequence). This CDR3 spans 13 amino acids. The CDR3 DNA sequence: TGTGCCAGCACCGAGTGGGGGGAGCTAGGCTACACCTTC. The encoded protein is CASTEWGELGYTF.

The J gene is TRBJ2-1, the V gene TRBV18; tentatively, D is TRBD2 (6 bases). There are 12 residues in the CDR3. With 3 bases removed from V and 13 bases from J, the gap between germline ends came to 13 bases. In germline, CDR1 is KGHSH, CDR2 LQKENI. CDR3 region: CASSPQEGGQFF. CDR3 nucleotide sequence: TGTGCCAGCTCACCTCAGGAGGGAGGTCAGTTCTTC.

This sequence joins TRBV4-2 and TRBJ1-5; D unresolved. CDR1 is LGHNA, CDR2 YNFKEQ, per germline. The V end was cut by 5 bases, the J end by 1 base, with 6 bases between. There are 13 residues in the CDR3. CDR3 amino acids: CASSRASNQPQHF. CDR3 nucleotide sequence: TGTGCCAGCAGCAGGGCGAGCAATCAGCCCCAGCATTTT.

CDR3 sequence (DNA): TGTGCCAGCACTTCCGCCGGACCGAACACTGAAGCTTTCTTT. This translates into CASTSAGPNTEAFF. The chain has TRBV9 and TRBJ1-1, with unresolved D. V lost 6 bases and J 1 base, leaving 13 bases between the germline ends. This CDR3 contains 14 residues. CDR1 and CDR2 from the germline V gene are SGDLS and YYNGEE.

The CDR3 loop reads CASSLGDSWGYTF. DNA of the CDR3: TGTGCCAGCAGCCTCGGCGATAGTTGGGGCTACACCTTC. This chain uses TRBV7-9 with TRBJ1-2; D is ambiguous. The CDR3 is 13 amino acids. With 5 bases removed from V and 8 bases from J, the gap between germline ends came to 15 bases. Germline V gene data show CDR1 as SEHNR and CDR2 as FQNEAQ (reference sequence).

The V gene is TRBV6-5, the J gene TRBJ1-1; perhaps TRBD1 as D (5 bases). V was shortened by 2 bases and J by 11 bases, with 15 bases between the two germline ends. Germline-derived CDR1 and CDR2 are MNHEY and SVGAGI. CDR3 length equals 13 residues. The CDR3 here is CASSYIGEGRAFF. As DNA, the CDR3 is TGTGCCAGCAGTTACATAGGGGAAGGTCGGGCTTTCTTT.

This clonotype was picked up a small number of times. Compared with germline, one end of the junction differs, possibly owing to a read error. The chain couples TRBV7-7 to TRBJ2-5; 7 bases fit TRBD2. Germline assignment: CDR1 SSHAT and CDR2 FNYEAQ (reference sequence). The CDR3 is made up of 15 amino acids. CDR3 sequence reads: CASSLSSGGGETQYF. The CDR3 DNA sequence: TGTGCTAGCAGCTTATCTAGCGGAGGCGGAGAGACCCAGTACTTC.

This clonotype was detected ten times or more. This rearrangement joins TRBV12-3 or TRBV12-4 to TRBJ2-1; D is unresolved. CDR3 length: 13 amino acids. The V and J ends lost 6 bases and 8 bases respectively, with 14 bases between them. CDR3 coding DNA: TGTGCCAGCAGCCCCCCGCCGGGCCATGAGCAGTTCTTC. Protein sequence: CASSPPPGHEQFF.

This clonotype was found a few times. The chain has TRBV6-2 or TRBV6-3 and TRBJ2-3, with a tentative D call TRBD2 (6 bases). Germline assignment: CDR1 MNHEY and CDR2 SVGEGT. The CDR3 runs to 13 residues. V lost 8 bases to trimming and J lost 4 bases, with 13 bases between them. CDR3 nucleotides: TGTGCCAGCCAGTTGGGGGGTGCAGATACGCAGTATTTT. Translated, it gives CASQLGGADTQYF.

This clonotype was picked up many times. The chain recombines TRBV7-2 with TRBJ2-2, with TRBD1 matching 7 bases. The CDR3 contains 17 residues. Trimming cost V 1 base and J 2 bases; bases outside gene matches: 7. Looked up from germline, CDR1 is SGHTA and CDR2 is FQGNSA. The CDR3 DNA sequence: TGTGCCAGCAGCTTAGTCGGGACAGAGCTTAACACCGGGGAGCTGTTTTTT. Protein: CASSLVGTELNTGELFF. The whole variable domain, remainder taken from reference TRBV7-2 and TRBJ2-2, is GAGVSQSPSNKVTEKGKDVELRCDPISGHTALYWYRQSLGQGLEFLIYFQGNSAPDKSGLPSDRFSAERTGGSVSTLTIQRTQQEDSAVYLCASSLVGTELNTGELFFGEGSRLTVL.

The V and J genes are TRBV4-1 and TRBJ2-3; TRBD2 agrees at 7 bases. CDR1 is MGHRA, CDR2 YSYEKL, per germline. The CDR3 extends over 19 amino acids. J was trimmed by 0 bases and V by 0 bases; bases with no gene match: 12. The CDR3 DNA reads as TGCGCCAGCAGCCAAGATCCGGGGCGGGGGACGTCTAGCACAGATACGCAGTATTTT. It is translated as CASSQDPGRGTSSTDTQYF.

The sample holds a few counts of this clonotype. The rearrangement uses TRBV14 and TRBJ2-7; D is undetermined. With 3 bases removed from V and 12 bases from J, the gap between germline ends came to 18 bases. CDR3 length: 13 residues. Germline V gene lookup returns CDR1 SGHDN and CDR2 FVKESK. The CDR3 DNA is TGTGCCAGCAGCCAGTTTAACACCCAGGTTGTGTACGTC. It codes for CASSQFNTQVVYV.

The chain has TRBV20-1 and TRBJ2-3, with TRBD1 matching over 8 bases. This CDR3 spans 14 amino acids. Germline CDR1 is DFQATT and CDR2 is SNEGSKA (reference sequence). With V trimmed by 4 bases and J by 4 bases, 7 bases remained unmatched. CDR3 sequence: CSATAQGAADTQYF. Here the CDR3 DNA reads TGCAGTGCTACCGCTCAGGGGGCCGCAGATACGCAGTATTTT.